Included here is one T cell receptor (beta chain) sequence, with context. Unstimulated PBMCs were sorted into CD3+CD4+ and CD3+CD8+ populations. The protocol was immunoSEQ multiplex PCR, while the TCRdb copy is restricted to in-frame clones and leaves out a portion. The sample consists of about 72,000 clones, 90% of them appearing once. The source of the sample is a study of T cell clones after liver transplantation. Between the trimmed V and J ends, which lost 5 bases and 0 bases, there was a span of 10 bases. From germline, CDR1 is SEHNR and CDR2 FQNEAQ (reference sequence). This CDR3 is 14 amino acids long.

The chain recombines TRBV7-9 with TRBJ1-2, with D hard to call. The receptor was isolated from a human donor who received a liver transplant. The source material was CD4+ T cells from blood, sampled before liver transplant. The CDR3 sequence is CASSSQWTNYGYTF. For the CDR3, the DNA is TGTGCCAGCAGCAGTCAGTGGACTAACTATGGCTACACCTTC.